This TCR beta chain was retrieved from a study of cytomegalovirus exposure and HLA in healthy donors (dated 2017 in TCRdb). With respect to the entire study: In an earlier analysis of several hundred of the donors, 250 to 350 Gb of sequence data and about 110 million unique TCR beta sequences from about 190 million T cells were reported. High-throughput TCR immunosequencing, statistical association of individual TCRs with disease status, and machine learning were combined to predict cytomegalovirus infection status. Donor age, sex, ethnicity and CMV serostatus were collected together with the repertoire data. In a later analysis, previously published TCR beta repertoires from roughly 710 donors were re-analyzed and high-resolution HLA genotyping was added so that TCR occurrence patterns could be studied. Among almost 400 genotyped donors of the cohort, an average of about 240,000 unique TCR beta nucleotide sequences were sequenced per donor, around a sixth of them non-productive. HLA typing included class I and class II loci at four-digit resolution. An early release covering about 600 HLA-typed donors comprised about 310 gigabases of sequencing data and approximately 80 million unique TCR sequences. The study profiled the T cell repertoires of 666 subjects by immunosequencing and related them to cytomegalovirus serostatus. Of the roughly 410 genotyped donors, 65% to 90% were placed in the genetic ancestry cluster associated with self-reported Caucasian donors. The study aimed to test whether signatures of past pathogen exposure could be identified by cataloging public T cell receptors. Genome-wide SNP genotypes for about 55% of the roughly 670 donors were used in a later genetic analysis, which treated that subset as a discovery cohort. Along with the 666-subject first cohort, a separate validation cohort of 120 different subjects was used. Typing coverage varied by locus: about 620-640 donors for A, B, C, DRB1 and DQB1; 500 to 550 for DQA1; 600 to 610 for DPA1; more than 450 for DPB1. Every repertoire in the discovery cohort had been generated on one and the same sequencing platform. A handful of DR-DQ haplotypes were handled as single units for association and clustering because linkage in the cohort was strong. To decide whether each TCR beta V gene segment behaved as functional or pseudogenic, an earlier analysis of some 600 of the donors relied on high-throughput TCR beta sequencing. Rather than drawing on any new phenotypic data, the later analysis identified candidate immune exposures from TCR beta sequences and the way those sequences occurred across donors. The paper's findings and limits, for the study overall: In a later genetic analysis, a missense DCLRE1C variant was associated with V-gene and J-gene trimming of TCR beta chains, and the association was replicated in an independent cohort. A later analysis found that TCR association rates varied across HLA loci, with DRB1 alleles showing the most associated TCRs and HLA-C alleles the fewest. Compared with equally common non-associated chains, HLA-associated TCR beta chains in a later analysis were more clonally expanded and had lower generation probabilities. In a later analysis, 16,951 TCR beta sequences were associated with specific HLA alleles at a false discovery rate of 0.05. Most TCR sequences were seen in very few donors, while some public TCRs were found in many individuals. The study gave a list of some 150 TCR beta chains associated with cytomegalovirus. Because some donors lacked HLA typing at each locus, the association tests relied only on the typed subset. Several of the top co-occurrence clusters appeared to be linked to parvovirus B19, influenza, CMV and Epstein-Barr virus, according to a later analysis. Three of the identified cytomegalovirus-associated TCR beta chains were confirmed in vitro to be specific for cytomegalovirus antigens. The classifier was reported to diagnose cytomegalovirus status with high specificity and sensitivity in both the original and validation cohorts. Because counts were too low, approximately 15 rarely observed V segments, including chromosome 9 orphons, were excluded from the earlier analysis of 587 of the donors. According to a later genetic analysis, donors in an Asian-associated ancestry cluster had fewer N-insertions in productive TCRs than the approximately 710-donor mean. Linkage disequilibrium might explain the correlated functional status among segregating V segments, but an unknown experimental factor could not be ruled out. In an earlier analysis of around 500 of the donors, most TCR beta V segments appeared in productive rearrangements about 87% or about 30% of the time, broadly matching IMGT annotations. Because the 87-base-pair reads could not distinguish some IMGT-functional V segments, including TRBV6-2 and TRBV6-3, those segments were excluded. A later analysis found that most CMV-associated TCR beta chains appeared HLA-restricted, with HLA associations seemingly driven largely by CMV exposure. A further reported finding was that TCR beta sequences accurately predicted the HLA-A and HLA-B alleles for most subjects in the first cohort. In this cohort, only TCR beta chains were sequenced, and detectable features were limited by the absence of alpha or paired-chain data. A cluster of highly shared sequence variants was judged likely to be a technical artifact of the sequencing pipeline. Sequencing depth was assumed to be roughly uniform across donors in the presence/absence analyses, though that assumption may not hold. Immune exposure information for the cohort was limited to CMV serostatus. It was suggested by the authors that the approach could potentially be generalized to other disease states and immunological phenotypes. When HLA alleles, especially DR and DQ, strongly co-occurred, attributing TCR associations to individual alleles was difficult.

The cohort consisted of some 730 healthy bone marrow donors. At the time of sampling, all cohort members were nominally healthy, though unrecorded immune exposures were likely present. The donor tested CMV seropositive and was one of the 289 seropositive cohort members. Every donor gave a peripheral blood sample, and the peripheral blood mononuclear cells from that sample were used for TCR beta sequencing. The Qiagen DNeasy Blood Extraction Kit was used to extract genomic DNA from the blood cell samples. Details on this clone: Its recognized antigen is unknown. Within one base of it there is no much larger clone, and no base qualities were kept.

Receptor amplification or capture employed the immunoSEQ multiplex PCR assay. For the multiplex PCR, a mixture combining 60 forward primers for TCR Vbeta segments and 13 reverse primers for TCR Jbeta segments was used. A multiplex PCR assay on genomic DNA amplified the CDR3 region of rearranged TCR beta genes. On the Illumina HiSeq System, the amplified TCR beta libraries were sequenced as 87-base-pair reads. Regarding the original processing steps: A later analysis counted approximately 74 million unique TCR beta chains across the 666 repertoires, and some 11 million of these chains were shared by at least two donors. Raw reads were error-corrected and collapsed into unique sequences with a nearest-neighbor algorithm that merged closely related sequences to remove PCR and sequencing errors. To assign V, D and J gene segments, CDR3 sequences were aligned to IMGT reference sequences. For a sequence to be retained, a match of at least six nucleotides was required to both a V gene segment and a J gene segment. A rearrangement was called productive if the CDR3 had no stop codons and remained in frame with V and J, and every other rearrangement was called non-productive. Following IMGT convention, CDR3 was defined as the stretch from the second conserved V-encoded cysteine up to the conserved J-encoded phenylalanine. The earlier analysis of fewer than 750 of the donors excluded sequences that lacked an unambiguous match to a single V gene segment. In an earlier analysis of 450 to 700 of the donors, V segments were called functional above 56.7% productive rearrangements and were called segregating when the between-donor standard deviation exceeded 5%. A statistical classification framework was developed to diagnose cytomegalovirus status using the catalog of TCR beta chain sequences. A later analysis assigned V and J genes by comparing TCR nucleotide sequences with IMGT/GENE-DB human TR gene sequences. The TCRdist pipeline was used in a later analysis to assign CDR3 sequences and most-parsimonious VDJ recombination scenarios. A later analysis defined each TCR beta chain by its CDR3 amino acid sequence plus V-gene family, and excluded reads lacking a unique V-gene family. In a later analysis, around 600 highly shared, low-generation-probability nucleotide sequences were removed to address suspected cross-contamination and a sequencing artifact. For each public chain, a later analysis derived a clonal expansion index from normalized ranks of inferred template counts within each repertoire. Generation probabilities in a later analysis came from a VDJ recombination model fitted to out-of-frame rearrangements, and those results were checked against IGoR. Hypergeometric tests were used in a later analysis to score TCR-TCR, TCR-HLA and TCR-CMV co-occurrence, with a repertoire-size bias correction applied to the TCR pairs. In a later analysis, false discovery rates were estimated by permuting HLA or CMV assignments 20 times. In a later analysis, co-occurring TCRs were grouped with DBSCAN, and TCRdist sequence similarity was added when clustering was performed within HLA-allele-positive subsets. Repertoires with fewer than 30,000 or more than 120,000 public chains, plus five repertoires with anomalous nucleotide sharing, were excluded from co-occurrence clustering. This is the immuneACCESS table as TCRdb keeps it, with only in-frame sequences that have V and J called. A part of the clones is gone; compared with another copy, unresolved V genes explain less than half, and the rest is unexplained. V and J calls and clone size are given by that table; D and trimming were obtained from the DNA. For this sample the table gives 90,000 to 120,000 clones, of which 82% were detected only once. 2% to 3% of the sample is in the top ten clones.

At the junction V is shortened by 3 bases and J by 12 bases; bases outside the gene matches: 10. Via the germline V gene (reference sequence), CDR1 is LNHDA and CDR2 SQIVND. From the cysteine through the phenylalanine, the CDR3 covers 15 amino acids. The entry retains the CDR3 DNA only, 45 bases that are in frame from base 1. Specimen: PBMCs. The chain links TRBV19 with TRBJ2-1; 11 bases in the junction line up with TRBD2. The TCR comes from a man aged 30-40 years in good health and CMV-seropositive. Here is the DNA: TGTGCCAGTAGTATGGTAGCGGGGGGGCGGCTATGGCAGTTCTTC. This codes for CASSMVAGGRLWQFF.